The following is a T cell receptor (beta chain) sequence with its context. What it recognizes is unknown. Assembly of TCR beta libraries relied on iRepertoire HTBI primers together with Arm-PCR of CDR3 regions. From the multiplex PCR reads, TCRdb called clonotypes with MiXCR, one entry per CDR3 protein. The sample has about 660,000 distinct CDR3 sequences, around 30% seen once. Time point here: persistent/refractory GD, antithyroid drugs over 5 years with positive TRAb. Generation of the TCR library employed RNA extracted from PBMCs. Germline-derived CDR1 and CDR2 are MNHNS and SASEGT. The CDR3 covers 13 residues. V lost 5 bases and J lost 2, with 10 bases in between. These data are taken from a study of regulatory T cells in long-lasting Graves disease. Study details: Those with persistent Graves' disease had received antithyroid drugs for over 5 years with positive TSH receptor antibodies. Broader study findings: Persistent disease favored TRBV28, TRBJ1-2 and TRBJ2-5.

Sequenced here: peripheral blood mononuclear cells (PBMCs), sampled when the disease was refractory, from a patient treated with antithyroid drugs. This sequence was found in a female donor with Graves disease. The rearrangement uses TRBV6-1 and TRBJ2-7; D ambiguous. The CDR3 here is CASSPDVPYEQYF. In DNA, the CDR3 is TGTGCCAGCAGTCCAGACGTACCCTACGAGCAGTACTTC.